One T cell receptor (beta chain) is described in this entry. These data originate in a study of T-cell reconstitution after alpha-beta-depleted transplantation in children. The authors prepared the TCRbeta library with unique molecular identifiers. TCRdb reprocessed the PCR reads with MiXCR, giving one entry per CDR3 protein. The sample consists of around 800,000 distinct CDR3 sequences, 16% of them appearing once. Trimming removed 7 bases from V and 3 bases from J, with 13 bases in between. This CDR3 is built from 14 residues. The source was PBMCs, mostly from graft donor cells, collected 360 days after TCRalphabeta/CD19-depleted stem cell transplant. The sequence derives from a male patient aged 10 to 17 who had a stem cell transplant for acute lymphoblastic leukemia, so the T cells may come from the graft donor. The gene calls are TRBV12-3 or TRBV12-4 and TRBJ1-5; the D gene is possibly TRBD1 (5 bases). The CDR3 protein is CASTPGPHNQPQHF. CDR3 nucleotides: TGTGCCAGCACCCCGGGGCCTCACAATCAGCCCCAGCATTTT.